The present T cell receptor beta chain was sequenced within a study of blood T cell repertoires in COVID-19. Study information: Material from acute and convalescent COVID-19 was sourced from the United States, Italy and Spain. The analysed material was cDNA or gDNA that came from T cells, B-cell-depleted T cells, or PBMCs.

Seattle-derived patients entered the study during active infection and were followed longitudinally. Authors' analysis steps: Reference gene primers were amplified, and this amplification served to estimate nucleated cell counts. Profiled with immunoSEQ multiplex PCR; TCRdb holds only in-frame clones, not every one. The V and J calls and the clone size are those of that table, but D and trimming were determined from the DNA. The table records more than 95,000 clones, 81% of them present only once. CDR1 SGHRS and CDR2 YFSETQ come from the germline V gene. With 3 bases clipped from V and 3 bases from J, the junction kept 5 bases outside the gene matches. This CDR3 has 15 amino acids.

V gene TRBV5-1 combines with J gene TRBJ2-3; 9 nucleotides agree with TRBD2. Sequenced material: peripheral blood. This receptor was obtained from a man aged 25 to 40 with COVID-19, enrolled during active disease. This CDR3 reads CASSSGLAWTDTQYF. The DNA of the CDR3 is TGCGCCAGCAGCTCCGGACTAGCGTGGACAGATACGCAGTATTTT. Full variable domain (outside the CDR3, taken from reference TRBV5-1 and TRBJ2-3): KAGVTQTPRYLIKTRGQQVTLSCSPISGHRSVSWYQQTPGQGLQFLFEYFSETQRNKGNFPGRFSGRQFSNSRSEMNVSTLELGDSALYLCASSSGLAWTDTQYFGPGTRLTVL.